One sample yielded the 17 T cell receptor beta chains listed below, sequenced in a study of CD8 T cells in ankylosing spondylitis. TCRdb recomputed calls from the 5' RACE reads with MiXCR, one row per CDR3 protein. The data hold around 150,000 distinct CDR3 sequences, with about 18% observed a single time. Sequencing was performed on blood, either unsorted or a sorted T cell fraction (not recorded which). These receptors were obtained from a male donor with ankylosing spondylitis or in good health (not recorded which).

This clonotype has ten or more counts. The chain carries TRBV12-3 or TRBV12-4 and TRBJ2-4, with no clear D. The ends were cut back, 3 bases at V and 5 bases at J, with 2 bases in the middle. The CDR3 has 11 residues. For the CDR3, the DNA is TGTGCCAGCAGTTTCGAAAACATTCAGTACTTC. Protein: CASSFENIQYF.

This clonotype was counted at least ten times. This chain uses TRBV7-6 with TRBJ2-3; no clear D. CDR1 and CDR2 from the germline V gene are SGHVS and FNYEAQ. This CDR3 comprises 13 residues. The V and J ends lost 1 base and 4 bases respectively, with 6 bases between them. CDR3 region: CASSLVGADTQYF. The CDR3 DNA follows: TGTGCCAGCAGCTTAGTAGGAGCAGATACGCAGTATTTT. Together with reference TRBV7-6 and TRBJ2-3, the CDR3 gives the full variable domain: GAGVSQSPRYKVTKRGQDVALRCDPISGHVSLYWYRQALGQGPEFLTYFNYEAQQDKSGLPNDRFSAERPEGSISTLTIQRTEQRDSAMYRCASSLVGADTQYFGPGTRLTVL.

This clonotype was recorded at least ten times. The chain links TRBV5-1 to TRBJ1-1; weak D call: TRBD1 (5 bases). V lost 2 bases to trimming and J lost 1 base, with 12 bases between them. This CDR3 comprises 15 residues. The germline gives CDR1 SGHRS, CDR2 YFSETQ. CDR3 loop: CASSFWGRENTEAFF. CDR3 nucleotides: TGCGCCAGCAGCTTCTGGGGACGGGAGAACACTGAAGCTTTCTTT.

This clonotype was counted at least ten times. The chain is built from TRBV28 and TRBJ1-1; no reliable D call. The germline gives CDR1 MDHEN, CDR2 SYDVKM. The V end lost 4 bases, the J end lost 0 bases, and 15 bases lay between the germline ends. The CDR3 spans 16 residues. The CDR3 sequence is CASSSPRKQMNTEAFF. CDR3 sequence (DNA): TGTGCCAGCAGTTCCCCCCGCAAACAGATGAACACTGAAGCTTTCTTT.

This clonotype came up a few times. CDR3 loop: CASRTWTSGNRDTQYF. The CDR3 DNA sequence: TGTGCCAGCAGAACATGGACTAGCGGAAACAGAGATACGCAGTATTTT. This chain links TRBV6-5 with TRBJ2-3, with TRBD2 identical over 10 bases. Germline CDR1 MNHEY, CDR2 SVGAGI. The CDR3 is 16 amino acids. Losses at the gene ends were 6 bases for V and 5 bases for J; bases not matched to a gene: 11.

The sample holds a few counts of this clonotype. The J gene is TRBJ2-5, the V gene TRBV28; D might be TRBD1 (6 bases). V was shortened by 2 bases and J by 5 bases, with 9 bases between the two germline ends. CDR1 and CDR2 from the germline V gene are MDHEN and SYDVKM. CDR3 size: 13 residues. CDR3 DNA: TGTGCCAGCAGTTTAGGGACAAGGGAGACCCAGTACTTC. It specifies CASSLGTRETQYF.

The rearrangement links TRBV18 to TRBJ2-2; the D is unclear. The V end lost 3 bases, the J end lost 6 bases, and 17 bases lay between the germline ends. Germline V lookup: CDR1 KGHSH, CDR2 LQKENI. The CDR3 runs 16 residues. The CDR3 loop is CASSPLRLVDPGELFF. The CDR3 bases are TGTGCCAGCTCACCGCTCAGGCTAGTGGACCCCGGGGAGCTGTTTTTT.

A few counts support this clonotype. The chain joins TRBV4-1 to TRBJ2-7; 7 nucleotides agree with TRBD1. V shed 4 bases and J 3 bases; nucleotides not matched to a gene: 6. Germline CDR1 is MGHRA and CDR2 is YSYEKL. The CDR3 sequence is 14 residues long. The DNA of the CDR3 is TGCGCCAGCAGCCCCCCCCAGGGGGACTACGAGCAGTACTTC. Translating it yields CASSPPQGDYEQYF.

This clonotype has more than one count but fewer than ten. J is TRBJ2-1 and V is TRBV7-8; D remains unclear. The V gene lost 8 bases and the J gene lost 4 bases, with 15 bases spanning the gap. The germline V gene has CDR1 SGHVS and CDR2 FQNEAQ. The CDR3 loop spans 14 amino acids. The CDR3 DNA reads TGTGCCAGCCAGATCTTCCCCGGGTACAATGAGCAGTTCTTC. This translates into CASQIFPGYNEQFF.

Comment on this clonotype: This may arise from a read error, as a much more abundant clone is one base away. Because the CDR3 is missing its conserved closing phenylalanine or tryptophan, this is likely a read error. This chain's CDR3 is CASSQGDRENEQFL. The CDR3 DNA reads TGCGCCAGCAGCCAAGGGGACAGGGAGAATGAGCAGTTCCTC. The chain joins TRBV4-1 to TRBJ2-1; 9 positions match TRBD1. The CDR3 is 14 amino acids. J gave up 7 bases and V 1 base, and 2 bases lay outside the gene matches. Germline V gene data show CDR1 as MGHRA and CDR2 as YSYEKL.

CDR3 protein: CASRARMGGSYEQYF. DNA of the CDR3: TGTGCCAGCAGGGCACGGATGGGGGGCTCCTACGAGCAGTACTTC. This chain links TRBV12-3 or TRBV12-4 with TRBJ2-7, with D possibly being TRBD2 (6 bases). This CDR3 has 15 amino acids. The ends were cut back, 6 bases at V and 0 bases at J, with 15 bases in the middle.

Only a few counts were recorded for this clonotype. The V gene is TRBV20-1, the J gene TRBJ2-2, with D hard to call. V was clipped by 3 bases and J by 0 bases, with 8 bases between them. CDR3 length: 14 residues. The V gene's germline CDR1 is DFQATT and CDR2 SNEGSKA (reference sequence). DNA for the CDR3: TGCAGTGCTAGGCCTGGGGCGAACACCGGGGAGCTGTTTTTT. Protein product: CSARPGANTGELFF.

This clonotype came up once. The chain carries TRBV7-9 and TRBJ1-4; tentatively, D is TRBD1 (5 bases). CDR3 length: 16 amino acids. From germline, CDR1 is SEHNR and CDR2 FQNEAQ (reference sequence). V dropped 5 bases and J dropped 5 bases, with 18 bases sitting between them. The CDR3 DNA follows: TGTGCCAGCAGCCCCGGGAGGGGCAGCGAGAATGAAAAACTGTTTTTT. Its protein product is CASSPGRGSENEKLFF.

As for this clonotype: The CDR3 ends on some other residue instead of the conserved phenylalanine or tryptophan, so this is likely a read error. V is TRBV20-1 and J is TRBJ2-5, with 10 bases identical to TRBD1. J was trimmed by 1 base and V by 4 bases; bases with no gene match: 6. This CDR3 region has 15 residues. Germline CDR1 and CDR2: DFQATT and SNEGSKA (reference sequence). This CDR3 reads CSATPGQGSQETQYL. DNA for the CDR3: TGCAGTGCTACACCGGGACAGGGGAGCCAAGAGACCCAGTACCTC.

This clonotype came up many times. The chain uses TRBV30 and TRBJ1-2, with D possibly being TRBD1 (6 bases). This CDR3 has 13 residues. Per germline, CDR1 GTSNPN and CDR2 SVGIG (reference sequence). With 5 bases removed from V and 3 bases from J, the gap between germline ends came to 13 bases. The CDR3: CAWRADSYYGYTF. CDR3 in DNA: TGTGCCTGGCGTGCGGACAGTTACTATGGCTACACCTTC.

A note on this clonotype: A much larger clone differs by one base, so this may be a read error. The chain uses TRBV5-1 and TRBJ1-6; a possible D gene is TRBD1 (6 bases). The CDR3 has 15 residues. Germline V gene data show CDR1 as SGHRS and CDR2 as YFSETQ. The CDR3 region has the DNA TGCGTCAGCAGCTTGGAAGGGGGTGTGGATTCACCCCTCCACTTT. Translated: CVSSLEGGVDSPLHF.

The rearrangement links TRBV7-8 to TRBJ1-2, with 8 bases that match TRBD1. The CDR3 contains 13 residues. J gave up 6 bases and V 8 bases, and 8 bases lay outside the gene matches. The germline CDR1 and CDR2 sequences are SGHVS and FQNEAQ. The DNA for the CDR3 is TGTGCCAGCCATACAGGGGGGTCGGATGGCTACACCTTC. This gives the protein CASHTGGSDGYTF.